This paragraph covers one T cell receptor beta chain sequence. This specimen comes from a study of blood T cell repertoires in COVID-19. For the study at large: Acute and convalescent COVID-19 specimens originated in the United States, Italy and Spain. T cells, B-cell-depleted T cells, or PBMCs supplied cDNA or gDNA.

The data were produced by immunoSEQ multiplex PCR, yet TCRdb's version contains in-frame clones alone and is incomplete. The data hold around 250,000 clones, with approximately 85% observed a single time. Enrolled through a virtual design, the participants were between roughly 18 and 90 years of age and came from 24 US areas. The CDR3 totals 13 residues. V lost 7 bases and J 6 bases, leaving 15 bases between the germline ends. Specimen: PBMCs or T cells enriched from blood (not recorded which). The receptor comes from a woman aged 45-60 years who had been exposed to COVID-19. This chain links TRBV12-3 or TRBV12-4 with TRBJ1-1; D is unresolved. This chain's CDR3 is CASTERGGAEAFF. CDR3 DNA sequence: TGTGCCAGCACCGAACGGGGTGGTGCTGAAGCTTTCTTT.